Included here is one T cell receptor beta chain sequence, with context. What it binds is not known. This entry comes from a study of post-analysis software for immune sequencing data. Study-level points and caveats: The five TRBV segments detected at higher frequency in patients than in controls included TRBV5-6, TRBV5-1 and TRBV20-1.

The CDR3 loop spans 16 amino acids. Trimming took 0 bases from V and 5 from J, leaving 16 bases between them. The V gene's germline CDR1 is MNHEY and CDR2 SVGAGI. cDNA libraries for TCR beta contained unique molecular identifiers. TCRdb reprocessed the PCR reads via MiXCR and lists one record per CDR3 protein. The table includes roughly 400,000 distinct CDR3 sequences, roughly 38% detected once. The receptor was derived from a girl aged 2 to 10 with multiple sclerosis. Sequencing was carried out using blood. The chain carries TRBV6-5 and TRBJ2-5; maybe TRBD2 (5 bases). CDR3 sequence: CASSYSILATRETQYF. The CDR3 bases are TGTGCCAGCAGTTACTCTATCCTAGCCACTCGGGAGACCCAGTACTTC.